This T cell receptor beta chain was sequenced in a study of T cells after yellow fever vaccination. Study conclusions and caveats: The secondary response showed a weaker magnitude and a faster peak, day 5 versus 15.

TCRdb ran MiXCR on the 5' RACE reads and lists one entry per CDR3 protein. This sample has about 510,000 distinct CDR3 sequences; about a fifth occur once, and the top ten carry around 17%. Per the germline V gene, CDR1 is LNHNV and CDR2 is YYDKDF (reference sequence). V dropped 1 base and J dropped 0 bases, with 7 bases sitting between them. The CDR3 sequence is 15 residues long. As to this clonotype: No antigen is known for it.

The sequences come from PBMCs, collected approximately 20 days after the first yellow fever vaccination. The J gene is TRBJ2-1, the V gene TRBV15; tentative D call: TRBD1 (5 bases). The TCR sequence derives from a young man who received the YFV17D yellow fever vaccine. CDR3 residues: CATSRGQSSYNEQFF. CDR3 DNA: TGTGCCACCAGCAGAGGACAGAGCTCCTACAATGAGCAGTTCTTC.